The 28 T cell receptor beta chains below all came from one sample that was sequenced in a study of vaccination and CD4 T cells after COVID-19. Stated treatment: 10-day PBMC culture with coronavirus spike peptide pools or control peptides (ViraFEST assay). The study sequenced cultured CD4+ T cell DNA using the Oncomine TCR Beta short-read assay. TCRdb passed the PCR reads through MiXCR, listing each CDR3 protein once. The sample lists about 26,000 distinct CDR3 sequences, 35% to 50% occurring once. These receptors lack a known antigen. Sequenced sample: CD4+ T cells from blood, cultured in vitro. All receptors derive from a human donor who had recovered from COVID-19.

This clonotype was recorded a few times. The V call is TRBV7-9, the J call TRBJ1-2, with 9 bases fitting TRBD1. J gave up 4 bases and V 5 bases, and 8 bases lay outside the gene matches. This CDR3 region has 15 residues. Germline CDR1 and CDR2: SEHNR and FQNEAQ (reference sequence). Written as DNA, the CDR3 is TGTGCCAGCAGCCCCGGGACAGGGACCCTCTATGGCTACACCTTC. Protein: CASSPGTGTLYGYTF. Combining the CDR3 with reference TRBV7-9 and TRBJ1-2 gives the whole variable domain DTGVSQNPRHKITKRGQNVTFRCDPISEHNRLYWYRQTLGQGPEFLTYFQNEAQLEKSRLLSDRFSAERPKGSFSTLEIQRTEQGDSAMYLCASSPGTGTLYGYTFGSGTRLTVV.

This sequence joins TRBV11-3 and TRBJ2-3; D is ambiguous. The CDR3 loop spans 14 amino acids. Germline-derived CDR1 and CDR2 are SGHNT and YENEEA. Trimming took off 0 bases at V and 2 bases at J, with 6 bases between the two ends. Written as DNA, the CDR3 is TGTGCCAGCAGCTTAGATGGGGACACAGATACGCAGTATTTT. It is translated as CASSLDGDTDTQYF.

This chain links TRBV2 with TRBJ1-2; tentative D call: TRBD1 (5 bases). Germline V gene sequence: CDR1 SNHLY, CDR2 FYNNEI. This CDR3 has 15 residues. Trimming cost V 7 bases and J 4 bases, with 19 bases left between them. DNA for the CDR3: TGTGCCAGCATCCTAATACTTACAGGTCCCTATGGCTACACCTTC. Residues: CASILILTGPYGYTF.

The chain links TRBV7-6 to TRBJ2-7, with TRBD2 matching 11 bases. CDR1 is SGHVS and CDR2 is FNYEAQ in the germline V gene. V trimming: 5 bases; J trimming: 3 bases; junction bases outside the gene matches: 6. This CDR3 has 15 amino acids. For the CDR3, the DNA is TGTGCCAGCAGCCTAGGGACTAGCGGTATCTACGAGCAGTACTTC. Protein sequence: CASSLGTSGIYEQYF.

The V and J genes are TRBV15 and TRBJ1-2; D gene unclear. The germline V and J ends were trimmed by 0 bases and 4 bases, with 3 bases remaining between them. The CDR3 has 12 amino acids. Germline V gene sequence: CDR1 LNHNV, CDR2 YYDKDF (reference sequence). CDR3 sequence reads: CATSRDGYGYTF. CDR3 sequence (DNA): TGTGCCACCAGCAGAGATGGCTATGGCTACACCTTC. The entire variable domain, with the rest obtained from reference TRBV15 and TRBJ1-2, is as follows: DAMVIQNPRYQVTQFGKPVTLSCSQTLNHNVMYWYQQKSSQAPKLLFHYYDKDFNNEADTPDNFQSRRPNTSFCFLDIRSPGLGDTAMYLCATSRDGYGYTFGSGTRLTVV.

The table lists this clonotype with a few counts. The CDR3 region has the DNA TGCAGCGAGACTAGCGGGATGGTAGATACGCAGTATTTT. It is translated as CSETSGMVDTQYF. This sequence joins TRBV29-1 and TRBJ2-3; 11 bases fit TRBD2. Germline trimming cut 7 bases from V and 5 bases from J; bases unmatched to any gene: 5. The germline V gene has CDR1 SQVTM and CDR2 ANQGSEA. This CDR3 has 13 residues.

CDR3 sequence reads: CASSPRTSLGTQYF. DNA for the CDR3: TGTGCCAGCAGCCCCCGGACTAGCTTAGGGACCCAGTACTTC. The J gene is TRBJ2-5, the V gene TRBV9, with TRBD2 matching over 8 bases. The CDR3 runs to 14 residues. V gave up 4 bases and J gave up 7 bases; unmatched junction bases: 9. Germline assignment: CDR1 SGDLS and CDR2 YYNGEE.

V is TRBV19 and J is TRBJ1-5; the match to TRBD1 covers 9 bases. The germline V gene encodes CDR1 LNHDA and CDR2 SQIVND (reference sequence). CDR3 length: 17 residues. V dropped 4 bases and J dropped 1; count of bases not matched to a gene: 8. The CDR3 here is CASSSGTGIRSNQPQHF. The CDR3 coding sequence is TGTGCCAGTAGTAGTGGGACAGGGATTAGGAGCAATCAGCCCCAGCATTTT.

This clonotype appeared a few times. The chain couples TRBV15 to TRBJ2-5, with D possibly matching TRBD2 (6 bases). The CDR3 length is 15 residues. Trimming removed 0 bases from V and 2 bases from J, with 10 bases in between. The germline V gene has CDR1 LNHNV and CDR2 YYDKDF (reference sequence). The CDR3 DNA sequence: TGTGCCACCAGCAGAGATCACGGGGGTCAAGAGACCCAGTACTTC. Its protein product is CATSRDHGGQETQYF.

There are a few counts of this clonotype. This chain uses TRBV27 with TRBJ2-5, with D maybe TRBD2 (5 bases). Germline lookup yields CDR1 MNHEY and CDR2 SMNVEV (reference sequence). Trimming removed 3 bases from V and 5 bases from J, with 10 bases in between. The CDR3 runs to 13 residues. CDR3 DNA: TGTGCCAGCAGTTTTTTGGGAGAGGAGACCCAGTACTTC. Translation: CASSFLGEETQYF.

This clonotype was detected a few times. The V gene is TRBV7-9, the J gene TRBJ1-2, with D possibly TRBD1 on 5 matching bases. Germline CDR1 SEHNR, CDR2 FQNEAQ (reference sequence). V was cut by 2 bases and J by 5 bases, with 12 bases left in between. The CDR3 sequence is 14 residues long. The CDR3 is CASSLSGDVYGYTF. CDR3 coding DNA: TGTGCCAGCAGCTTATCGGGGGATGTATATGGCTACACCTTC.

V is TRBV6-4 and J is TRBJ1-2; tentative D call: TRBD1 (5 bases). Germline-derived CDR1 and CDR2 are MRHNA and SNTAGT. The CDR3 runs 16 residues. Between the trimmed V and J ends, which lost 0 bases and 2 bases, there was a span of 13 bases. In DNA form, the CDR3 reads TGTGCCAGCAGTGACTCTTTGAGACAGAAGAACTATGGCTACACCTTC. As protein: CASSDSLRQKNYGYTF.

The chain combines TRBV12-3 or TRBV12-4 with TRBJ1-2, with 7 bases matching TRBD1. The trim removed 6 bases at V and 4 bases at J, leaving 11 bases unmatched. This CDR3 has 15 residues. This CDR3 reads CASRLDGTALYGYTF. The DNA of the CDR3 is TGTGCCAGCAGACTAGATGGGACAGCCCTCTATGGCTACACCTTC.

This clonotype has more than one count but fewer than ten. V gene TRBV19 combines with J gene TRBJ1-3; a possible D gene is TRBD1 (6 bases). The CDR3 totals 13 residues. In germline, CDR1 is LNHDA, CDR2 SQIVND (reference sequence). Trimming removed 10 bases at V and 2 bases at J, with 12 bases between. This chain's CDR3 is CATMTGPGNTIYF. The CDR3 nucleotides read TGTGCCACTATGACAGGCCCTGGAAACACCATATATTTT.

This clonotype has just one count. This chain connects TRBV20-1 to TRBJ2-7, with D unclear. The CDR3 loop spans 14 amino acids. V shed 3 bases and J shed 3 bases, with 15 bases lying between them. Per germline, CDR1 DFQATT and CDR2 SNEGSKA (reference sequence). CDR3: CSASRPTYSYEQYF. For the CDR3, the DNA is TGCAGTGCTAGTAGGCCCACCTATAGCTACGAGCAGTACTTC.

CDR3 region: CSARAGRLNEQFF. The CDR3 region has the DNA TGCAGTGCTAGAGCCGGGCGGCTCAATGAGCAGTTCTTC. This chain links TRBV20-1 with TRBJ2-1; D call uncertain. In germline, CDR1 is DFQATT, CDR2 SNEGSKA (reference sequence). The CDR3 contains 13 residues. Trimming removed 1 base from V and 6 bases from J, with 10 bases in between.

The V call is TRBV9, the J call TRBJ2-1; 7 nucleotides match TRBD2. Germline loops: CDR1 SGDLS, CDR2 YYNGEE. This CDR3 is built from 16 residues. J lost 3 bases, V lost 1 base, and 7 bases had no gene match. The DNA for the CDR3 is TGTGCCAGCAGCGTATCGGGGCGGGGGAGCTACAATGAGCAGTTCTTC. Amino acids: CASSVSGRGSYNEQFF.

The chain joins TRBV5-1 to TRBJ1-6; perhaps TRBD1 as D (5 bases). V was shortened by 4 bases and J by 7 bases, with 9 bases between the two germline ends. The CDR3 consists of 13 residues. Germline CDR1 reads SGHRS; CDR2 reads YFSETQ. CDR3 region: CASSVEGNSPLHF. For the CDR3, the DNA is TGCGCCAGCAGCGTGGAGGGGAATTCACCCCTCCACTTT.

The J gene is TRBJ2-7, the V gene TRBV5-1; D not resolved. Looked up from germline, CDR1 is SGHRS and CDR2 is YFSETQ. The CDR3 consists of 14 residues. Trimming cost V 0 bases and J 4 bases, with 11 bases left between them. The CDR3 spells CASSLVEGSYEQYF. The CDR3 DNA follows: TGCGCCAGCAGCTTGGTCGAAGGATCATACGAGCAGTACTTC.

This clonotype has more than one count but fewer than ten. CDR3 in DNA: TGTGCCAGCAGCACCACAGGGCCCTACAATGAGCAGTTCTTC. Translation gives CASSTTGPYNEQFF. V and J are TRBV11-3 and TRBJ2-1, with D perhaps TRBD1 (6 bases). Germline V CDR1 and CDR2: SGHNT, YENEEA. This CDR3 is built from 14 residues. Deletions cut 5 bases from V and 2 bases from J, with 10 bases between.

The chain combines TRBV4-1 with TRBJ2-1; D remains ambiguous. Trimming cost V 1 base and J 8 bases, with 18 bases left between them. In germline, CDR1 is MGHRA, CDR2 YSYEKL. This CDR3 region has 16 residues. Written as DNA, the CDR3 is TGCGCCAGCAGCCAAGTCATCCCGGCGGTTTGGTATGAGCAGTTCTTC. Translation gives CASSQVIPAVWYEQFF.

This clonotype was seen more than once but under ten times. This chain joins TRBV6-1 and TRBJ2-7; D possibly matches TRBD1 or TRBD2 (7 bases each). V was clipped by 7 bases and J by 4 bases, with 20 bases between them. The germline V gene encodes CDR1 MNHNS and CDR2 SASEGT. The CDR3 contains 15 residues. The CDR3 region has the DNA TGTGCCAGCACTTTCGGGGGAGGGGGCGTTTACGAGCAGTACTTC. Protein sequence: CASTFGGGGVYEQYF.

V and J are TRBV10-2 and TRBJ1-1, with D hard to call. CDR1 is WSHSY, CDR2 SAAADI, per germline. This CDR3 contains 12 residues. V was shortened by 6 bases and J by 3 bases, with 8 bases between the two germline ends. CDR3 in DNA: TGCGCCAGCAGATGGTCCGACACTGAAGCTTTCTTT. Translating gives CASRWSDTEAFF.

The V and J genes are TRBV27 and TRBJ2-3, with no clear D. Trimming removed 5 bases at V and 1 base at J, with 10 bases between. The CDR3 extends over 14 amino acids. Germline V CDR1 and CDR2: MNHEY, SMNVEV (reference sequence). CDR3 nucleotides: TGTGCCAGCAGTCGGCAGGACGGCACAGATACGCAGTATTTT. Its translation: CASSRQDGTDTQYF.

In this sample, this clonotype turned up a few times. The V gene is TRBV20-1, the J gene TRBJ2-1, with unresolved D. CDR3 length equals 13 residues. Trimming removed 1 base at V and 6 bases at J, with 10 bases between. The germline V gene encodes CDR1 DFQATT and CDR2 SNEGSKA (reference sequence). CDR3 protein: CSARGEGPNEQFF. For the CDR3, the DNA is TGCAGTGCTAGAGGGGAAGGGCCCAATGAGCAGTTCTTC.

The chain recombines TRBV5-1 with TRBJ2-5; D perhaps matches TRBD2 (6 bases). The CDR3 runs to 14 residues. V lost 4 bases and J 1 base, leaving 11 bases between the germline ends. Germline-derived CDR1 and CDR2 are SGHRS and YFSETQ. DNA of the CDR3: TGCGCCAGCAGCGATGGGGGGACCCAAGAGACCCAGTACTTC. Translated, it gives CASSDGGTQETQYF.

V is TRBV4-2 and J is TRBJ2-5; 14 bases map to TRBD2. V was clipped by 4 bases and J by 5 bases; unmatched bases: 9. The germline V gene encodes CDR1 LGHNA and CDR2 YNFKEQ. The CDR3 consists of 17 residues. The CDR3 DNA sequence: TGTGCCAGCAGCCCCGGACTAGCGGGGGGTATACCGGAGACCCAGTACTTC. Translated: CASSPGLAGGIPETQYF.

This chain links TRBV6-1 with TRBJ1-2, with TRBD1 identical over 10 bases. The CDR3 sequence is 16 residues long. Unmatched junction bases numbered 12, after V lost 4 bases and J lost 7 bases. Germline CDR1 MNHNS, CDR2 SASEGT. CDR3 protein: CASSVTPGQGNGGYTF. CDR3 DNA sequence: TGTGCCAGCAGTGTGACCCCGGGACAGGGGAATGGTGGCTACACCTTC.